The 2 T cell receptor beta chains presented below share a single source sample, sequenced in a study of blood T cell repertoires in COVID-19. Using immunoSEQ multiplex PCR, the repertoire was profiled, and TCRdb retains in-frame clones only, with some absent. The profile shows approximately 210,000 clones, around 80% of them singletons. The specimen was PBMCs or T cells enriched from blood (not recorded which). These receptors were obtained from a man aged 35 to 55 who had recovered from COVID-19.

The V gene is TRBV9, the J gene TRBJ2-7, with D maybe TRBD2 (6 bases). Germline loops: CDR1 SGDLS, CDR2 YYNGEE. V lost 4 bases, J lost 4 bases, and 18 bases lay in between. This CDR3 is built from 15 residues. For the CDR3, the DNA is TGTGCCAGCAGCCCTTTGATGGAGGGTCATTACGAGCAGTACTTC. It translates to CASSPLMEGHYEQYF.

The V call is TRBV5-5, the J call TRBJ2-7; possible D gene TRBD2, 7 bases. V gave up 0 bases and J gave up 1 base, with 11 bases separating them. The CDR3 covers 15 residues. Germline CDR1 is SGHKS and CDR2 is YYEKEE (reference sequence). The CDR3 sequence is CASSLAGGRSYEQYF. The CDR3, as DNA: TGTGCCAGCAGCTTGGCGGGGGGCCGTTCCTACGAGCAGTACTTC.